This entry lists 3 T cell receptor beta chains sequenced from one sample in a study of PD-1 blockade in mismatch repair-deficient tumors. Assay: immunoSEQ multiplex PCR; the TCRdb copy retains only in-frame clones and omits some. The sample holds 80,000 to 130,000 clones; approximately 80% are singletons and the top ten take around 6.9%. Sequences were derived from peripheral blood, sampled about eight months after starting pembrolizumab. The receptor source for this set is an adult with mismatch repair-deficient cancer.

The table lists this clone with a few counts. The chain has TRBV19 and TRBJ1-4; D remains unclear. The germline gives CDR1 LNHDA, CDR2 SQIVND (reference sequence). There are 11 residues in the CDR3. Deletions cut 10 bases from V and 4 bases from J, with 7 bases between. CDR3 sequence: CATVLNEKLFF. The CDR3 DNA sequence: TGTGCCACTGTGCTTAATGAAAAACTGTTTTTT.

The chain employs TRBV5-5 and TRBJ1-5; 7 nucleotides align to TRBD1. Germline values: CDR1 SGHKS, CDR2 YYEKEE (reference sequence). The length of the CDR3 is 15 residues. With V trimmed by 4 bases and J by 3 bases, 7 bases remained unmatched. The CDR3 nucleotides read TGTGCCAGCAGCCGCGGGACAGTAAACAATCAGCCCCAGCATTTT. This sequence encodes CASSRGTVNNQPQHF.

The V call is TRBV19, the J call TRBJ2-5, with 8 bases matching TRBD2. The closer fit of TRBJ2-7 to the DNA end suggests the J call may be wrong. Germline-derived CDR1 and CDR2 are LNHDA and SQIVND (reference sequence). CDR3 length: 15 residues. The CDR3 region has the DNA TGTGCCAGTAGCAAACTAGCGGACGGAACCTACGAGCAGTACTTC. This translates into CASSKLADGTYEQYF.